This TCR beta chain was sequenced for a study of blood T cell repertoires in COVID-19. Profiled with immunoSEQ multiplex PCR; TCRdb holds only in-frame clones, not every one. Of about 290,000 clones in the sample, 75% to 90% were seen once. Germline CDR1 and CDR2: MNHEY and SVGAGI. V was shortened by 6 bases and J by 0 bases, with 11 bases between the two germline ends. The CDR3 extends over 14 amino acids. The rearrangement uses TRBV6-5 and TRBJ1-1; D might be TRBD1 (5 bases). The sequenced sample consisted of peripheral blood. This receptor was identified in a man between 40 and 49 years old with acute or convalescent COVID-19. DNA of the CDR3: TGTGCCAGCAGGACAGTTACCCTGAACACTGAAGCTTTCTTT. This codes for CASRTVTLNTEAFF.